This T cell receptor beta chain was recovered during a study of beta chain features in type 1 diabetes. Study-level information: When patients were set against healthy donors, age, gender and cell yields were similar. Overall study findings and caveats: PCR, the amplification step, might favor shorter templates, equally in patients and controls. Patients' naive, central memory and Treg TCRB repertoires seemed closer to one another than those of healthy donors. When Type 1 diabetes patients were examined, their TCRB CDR3s proved moderately but significantly shorter in all four CD4+ subsets.

As for this clone: Its antigen is as yet unknown.

The entirety of the isolated RNA underwent reverse transcription, so expressed TCRB transcripts were sequenced. Profiled with immunoSEQ multiplex PCR; TCRdb holds only in-frame clones, not every one. The sample includes about 150,000 clones, around an eighth of them seen just once. Trimming took off 5 bases at V and 4 bases at J, with 17 bases between the two ends. Germline lookup yields CDR1 SGHVS and CDR2 FNYEAQ. CDR3 length: 15 amino acids. This receptor was identified in a man in his late teens or twenties with type 1 diabetes. The chain uses TRBV7-6 and TRBJ2-5, with D perhaps being TRBD1 or TRBD2 (5 bases each). Sequencing was carried out using central memory CD4+ T cells from blood. The CDR3 coding sequence is TGTGCCAGCAGCATCGGGACCCTCGGCGGAGAGACCCAGTACTTC. Translated: CASSIGTLGGETQYF.